This T cell receptor (beta chain) was identified in a study of shared clonotypes between healthy human individuals. CDR1 is SGHVS and CDR2 is FQNEAQ in the germline V gene. V was pared by 1 base and J by 4 bases, with 7 bases between. The CDR3 runs to 13 residues. Broader study findings: Sampling covered nothing but blood. Tissue TCR repertoires likely differ from those found in blood.

Remarks on this clone: The antigen is not known.

Only in-frame clones appear in the TCRdb table, and some are missing; sequencing was by immunoSEQ multiplex PCR. The sample holds around 700,000 clones, 60% to 75% seen once. Sequencing was performed on memory CD4+ T cells sorted from blood. Subset described: CD45RA-negative fraction. The origin of this receptor is a woman aged 25 to 39 in good health. V and J are TRBV7-8 and TRBJ1-2, with D unclear. CDR3 DNA sequence: TGTGCCAGCAGCTTAGGAGAGGTCTATGGCTACACCTTC. Translated: CASSLGEVYGYTF.